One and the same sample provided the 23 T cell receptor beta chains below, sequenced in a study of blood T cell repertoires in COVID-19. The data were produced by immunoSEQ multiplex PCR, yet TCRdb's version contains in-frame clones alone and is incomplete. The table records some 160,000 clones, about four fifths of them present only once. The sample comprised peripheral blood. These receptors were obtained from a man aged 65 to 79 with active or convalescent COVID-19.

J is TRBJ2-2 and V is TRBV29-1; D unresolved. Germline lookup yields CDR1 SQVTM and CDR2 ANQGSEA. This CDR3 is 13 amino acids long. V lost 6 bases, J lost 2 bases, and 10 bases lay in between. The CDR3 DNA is TGCAGCGTCGCCGGGTCTAACACCGGGGAGCTGTTTTTT. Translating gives CSVAGSNTGELFF.

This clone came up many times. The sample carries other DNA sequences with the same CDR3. The CDR3 here is CASSLTGSTDTQYF. CDR3 coding DNA: TGTGCCAGCAGCTTAACCGGGTCCACAGATACGCAGTATTTT. The chain uses TRBV7-9 and TRBJ2-3; no firm D call. Germline CDR1 is SEHNR and CDR2 is FQNEAQ (reference sequence). The CDR3 length is 14 residues. V was shortened by 2 bases and J by 2 bases, with 8 bases between the two germline ends.

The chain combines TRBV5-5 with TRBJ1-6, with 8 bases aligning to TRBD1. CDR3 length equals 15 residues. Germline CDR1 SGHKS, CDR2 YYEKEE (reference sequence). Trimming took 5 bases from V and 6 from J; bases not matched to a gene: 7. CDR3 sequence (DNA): TGTGCCAGCAGGGTACAGGGGGTGAGTAATTCACCCCTCCACTTT. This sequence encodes CASRVQGVSNSPLHF.

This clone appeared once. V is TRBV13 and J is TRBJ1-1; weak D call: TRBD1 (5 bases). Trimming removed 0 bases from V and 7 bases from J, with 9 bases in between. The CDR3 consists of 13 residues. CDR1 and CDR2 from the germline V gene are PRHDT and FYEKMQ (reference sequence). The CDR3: CASSLGGQGEAFF. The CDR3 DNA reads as TGTGCCAGCAGCTTAGGCGGACAAGGTGAAGCTTTCTTT. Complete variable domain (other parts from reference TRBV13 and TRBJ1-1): AAGVIQSPRHLIKEKRETATLKCYPIPRHDTVYWYQQGPGQDPQFLISFYEKMQSDKGSIPDRFSAQQFSDYHSELNMSSLELGDSALYFCASSLGGQGEAFFGQGTRLTVV.

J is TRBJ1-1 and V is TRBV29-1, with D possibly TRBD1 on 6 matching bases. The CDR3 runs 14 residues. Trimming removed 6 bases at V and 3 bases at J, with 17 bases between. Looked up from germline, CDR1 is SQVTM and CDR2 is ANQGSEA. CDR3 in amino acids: CSVTYRDRDTEAFF. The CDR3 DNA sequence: TGCAGCGTCACGTACAGGGACCGGGACACTGAAGCTTTCTTT.

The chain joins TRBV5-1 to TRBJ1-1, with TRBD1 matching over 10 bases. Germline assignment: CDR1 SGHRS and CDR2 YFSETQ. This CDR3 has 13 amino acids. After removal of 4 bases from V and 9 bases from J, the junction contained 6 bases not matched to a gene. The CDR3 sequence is CASSPGQGIKAFF. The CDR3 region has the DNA TGCGCCAGCAGCCCGGGACAGGGGATAAAAGCTTTCTTT.

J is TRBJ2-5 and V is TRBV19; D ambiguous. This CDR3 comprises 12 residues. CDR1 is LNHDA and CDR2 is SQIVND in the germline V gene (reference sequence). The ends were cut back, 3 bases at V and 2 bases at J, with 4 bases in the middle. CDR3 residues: CASSIHQETQYF. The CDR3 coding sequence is TGTGCCAGTAGTATCCATCAAGAGACCCAGTACTTC.

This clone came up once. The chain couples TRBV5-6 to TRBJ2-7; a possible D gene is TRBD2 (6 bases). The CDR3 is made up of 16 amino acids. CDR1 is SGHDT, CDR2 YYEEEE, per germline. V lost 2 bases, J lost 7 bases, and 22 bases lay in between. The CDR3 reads CASSFRAGAGPGEQYF. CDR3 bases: TGTGCCAGCAGCTTCCGGGCAGGCGCGGGGCCGGGGGAGCAGTACTTC.

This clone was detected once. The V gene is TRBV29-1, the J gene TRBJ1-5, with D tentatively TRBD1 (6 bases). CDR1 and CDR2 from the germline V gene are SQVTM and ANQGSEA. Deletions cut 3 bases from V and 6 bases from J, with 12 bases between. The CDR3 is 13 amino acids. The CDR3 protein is CSVESAQGQPQHF. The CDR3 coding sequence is TGCAGCGTTGAGTCGGCACAGGGTCAGCCCCAGCATTTT.

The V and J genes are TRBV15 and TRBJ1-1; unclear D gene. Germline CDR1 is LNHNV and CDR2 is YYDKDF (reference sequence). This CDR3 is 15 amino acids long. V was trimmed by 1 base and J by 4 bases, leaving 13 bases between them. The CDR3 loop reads CATSRGEGGITEAFF. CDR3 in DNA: TGTGCCACCAGCAGAGGGGAGGGAGGAATCACTGAAGCTTTCTTT.

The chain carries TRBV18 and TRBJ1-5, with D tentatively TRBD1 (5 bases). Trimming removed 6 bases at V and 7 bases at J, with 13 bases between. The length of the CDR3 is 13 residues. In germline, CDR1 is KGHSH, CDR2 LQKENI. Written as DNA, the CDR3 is TGTGCCAGCTCCAGGGAGGGGCAACAGCCCCAGCATTTT. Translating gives CASSREGQQPQHF.

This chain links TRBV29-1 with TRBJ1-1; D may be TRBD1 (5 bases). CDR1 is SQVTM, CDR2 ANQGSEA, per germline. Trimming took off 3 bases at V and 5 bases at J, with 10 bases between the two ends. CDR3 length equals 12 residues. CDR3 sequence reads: CSVDQGGTEAFF. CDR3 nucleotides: TGCAGCGTTGATCAGGGAGGAACTGAAGCTTTCTTT.

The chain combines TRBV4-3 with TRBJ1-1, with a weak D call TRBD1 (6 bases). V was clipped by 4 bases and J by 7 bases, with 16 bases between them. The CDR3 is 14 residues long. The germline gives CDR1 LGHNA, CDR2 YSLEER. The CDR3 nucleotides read TGCGCCAGCAGCCCTTCCCGGGACATACTTGAAGCTTTCTTT. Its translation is CASSPSRDILEAFF.

The CDR3 region is CASSYAEIPDYGYTF. The CDR3 nucleotides read TGTGCCAGCAGTTACGCCGAGATACCCGACTATGGCTACACCTTC. The chain combines TRBV6-5 with TRBJ1-2; the D is unclear. This CDR3 spans 15 amino acids. The V end was cut by 2 bases, the J end by 3 bases, with 13 bases between. Germline-derived CDR1 and CDR2 are MNHEY and SVGAGI.

CDR3: CASSPSQGDYGYTF. As DNA, the CDR3 is TGTGCCAGCTCACCGTCGCAGGGCGACTATGGCTACACCTTC. V is TRBV18 and J is TRBJ1-2; D is perhaps TRBD1 (5 bases). This CDR3 has 14 residues. Germline loops: CDR1 KGHSH, CDR2 LQKENI. V was clipped by 3 bases and J by 3 bases, with 11 bases between them.

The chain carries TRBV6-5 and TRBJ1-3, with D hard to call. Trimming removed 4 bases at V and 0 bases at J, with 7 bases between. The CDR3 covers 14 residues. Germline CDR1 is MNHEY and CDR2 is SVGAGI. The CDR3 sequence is CASSSEHSGNTIYF. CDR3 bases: TGTGCCAGCAGTTCCGAACACTCTGGAAACACCATATATTTT.

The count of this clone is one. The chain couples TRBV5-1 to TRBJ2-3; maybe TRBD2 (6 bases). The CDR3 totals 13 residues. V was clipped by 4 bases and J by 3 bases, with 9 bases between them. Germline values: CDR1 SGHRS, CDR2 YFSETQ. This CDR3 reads CASSRGFTDTQYF. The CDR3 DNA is TGCGCCAGCAGCCGGGGGTTTACAGATACGCAGTATTTT.

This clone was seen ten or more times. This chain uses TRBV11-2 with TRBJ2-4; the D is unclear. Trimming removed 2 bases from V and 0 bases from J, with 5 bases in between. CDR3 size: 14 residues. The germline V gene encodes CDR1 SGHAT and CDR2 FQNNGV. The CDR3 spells CASSLNGAKNIQYF. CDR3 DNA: TGTGCCAGCAGCTTAAACGGAGCCAAAAACATTCAGTACTTC.

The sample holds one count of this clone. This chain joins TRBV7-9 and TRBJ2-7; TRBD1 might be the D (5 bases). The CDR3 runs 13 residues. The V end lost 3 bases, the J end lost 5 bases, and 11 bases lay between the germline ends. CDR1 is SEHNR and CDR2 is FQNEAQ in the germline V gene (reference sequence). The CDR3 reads CASSFRGVDEQYF. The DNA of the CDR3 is TGTGCCAGCAGCTTTAGGGGTGTCGACGAGCAGTACTTC.

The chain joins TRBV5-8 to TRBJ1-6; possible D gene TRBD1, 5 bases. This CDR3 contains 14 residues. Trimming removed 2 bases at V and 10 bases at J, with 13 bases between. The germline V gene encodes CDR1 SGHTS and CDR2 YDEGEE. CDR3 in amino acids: CASSFRGTDSPLHF. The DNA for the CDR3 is TGTGCCAGCAGCTTCCGGGGGACGGACTCACCCCTCCACTTT.

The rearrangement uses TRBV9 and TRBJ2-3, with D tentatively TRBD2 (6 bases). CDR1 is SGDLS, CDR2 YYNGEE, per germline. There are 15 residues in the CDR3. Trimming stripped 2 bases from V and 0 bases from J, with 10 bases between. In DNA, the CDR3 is TGTGCCAGCAGCGTTGGCGGGGCTAGCACAGATACGCAGTATTTT. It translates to CASSVGGASTDTQYF.

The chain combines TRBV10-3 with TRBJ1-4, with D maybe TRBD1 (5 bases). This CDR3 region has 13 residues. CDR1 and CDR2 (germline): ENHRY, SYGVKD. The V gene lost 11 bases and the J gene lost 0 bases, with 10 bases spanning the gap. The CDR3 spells CAARVATNEKLFF. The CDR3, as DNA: TGTGCCGCCAGGGTGGCAACTAATGAAAAACTGTTTTTT.

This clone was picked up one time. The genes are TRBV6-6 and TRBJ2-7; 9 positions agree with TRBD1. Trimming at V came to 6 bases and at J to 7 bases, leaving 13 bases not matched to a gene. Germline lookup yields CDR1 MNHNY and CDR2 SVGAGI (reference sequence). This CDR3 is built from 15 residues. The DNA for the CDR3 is TGTGCCAGCAGCCCCGTACGACAGGGGGAGGGTGAGCAGTACTTC. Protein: CASSPVRQGEGEQYF.